These T cell receptor beta chains were read from a single sample in a study of shared clonotypes between healthy human individuals. The assay was immunoSEQ multiplex PCR, and TCRdb's table has in-frame clones only and misses some. Of roughly 2.1 million clones in the sample, roughly 91% are singletons; the top ten hold roughly 1.8%. Sequenced material: naive CD8+ T cells from PBMCs. These receptor sequences come from a man between 18 and 29 years old in good health. Some clones in this sample may be carry-over from other donors' samples. CDR3s include the opening cysteine and the closing phenylalanine or tryptophan. The order of the fields is D gene, J gene, V gene, CDR3 DNA, CDR3 protein. D genes are given only for firm matches.

>.|TRBJ2-3|TRBV15
TGTGCCACCGCCAAACGGGCGACAGATACGCAGTATTTT
CATAKRATDTQYF
>.|TRBJ1-4|TRBV19
TGTGCCAGTAGTCTACCTGGGTGGAATGAAAAACTGTTTTTT
CASSLPGWNEKLFF
>TRBD2|TRBJ2-1|TRBV7-9
TGTGCCAGCAGCCTAAGCGGGACCTACAATGAGCAGTTCTTC
CASSLSGTYNEQFF
>TRBD1|TRBJ2-7|TRBV5-5
TGTGCCAGCAGCGTGGACAGGGCATACGAGCAGTACTTC
CASSVDRAYEQYF
>TRBD2|TRBJ2-3|TRBV29-1
TGCAGCGTTGCACTAGCGGGAGTCCCAGATACGCAGTATTTT
CSVALAGVPDTQYF
>TRBD1|TRBJ1-1|TRBV28
TGTGCCAGCAGTTTGGGTCGGACAGGGTGGACTGAAGCTTTCTTT
CASSLGRTGWTEAFF
>TRBD2|TRBJ2-1|TRBV19
TGTGCCAGTAGGGAGCGGGATCCAGCTAGAGGGGAGCAGTTCTTC
CASRERDPARGEQFF
>.|TRBJ1-6|TRBV30
TGTGCCTGCCTCGACCTGGAGCATAATTCACCCCTCCACTTT
CACLDLEHNSPLHF
>.|TRBJ1-2|TRBV6-1
TGTGCCAGCATCAGATCGGTTGTGACAGACTATGGCTACACCTTC
CASIRSVVTDYGYTF
>.|TRBJ2-7|TRBV28
TGTGCCAGCAGTTTCCCCGGAGAGAGCTCCTACGAGCAGTACTTC
CASSFPGESSYEQYF